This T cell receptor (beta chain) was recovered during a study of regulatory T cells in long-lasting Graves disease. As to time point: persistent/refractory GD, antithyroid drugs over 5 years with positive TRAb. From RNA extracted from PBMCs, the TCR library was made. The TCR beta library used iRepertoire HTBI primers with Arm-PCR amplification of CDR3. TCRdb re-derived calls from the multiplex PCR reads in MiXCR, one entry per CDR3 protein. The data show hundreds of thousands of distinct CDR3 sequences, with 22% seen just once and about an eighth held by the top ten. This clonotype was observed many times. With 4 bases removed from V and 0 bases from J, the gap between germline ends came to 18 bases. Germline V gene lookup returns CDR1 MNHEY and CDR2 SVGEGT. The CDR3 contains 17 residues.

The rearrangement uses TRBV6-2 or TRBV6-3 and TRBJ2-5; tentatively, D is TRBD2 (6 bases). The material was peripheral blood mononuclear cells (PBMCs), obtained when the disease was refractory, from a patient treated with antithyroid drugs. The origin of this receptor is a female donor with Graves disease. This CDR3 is CASSSLQGLAYQETQYF. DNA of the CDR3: TGTGCCAGCAGTTCCCTCCAGGGACTGGCGTACCAAGAGACCCAGTACTTC.